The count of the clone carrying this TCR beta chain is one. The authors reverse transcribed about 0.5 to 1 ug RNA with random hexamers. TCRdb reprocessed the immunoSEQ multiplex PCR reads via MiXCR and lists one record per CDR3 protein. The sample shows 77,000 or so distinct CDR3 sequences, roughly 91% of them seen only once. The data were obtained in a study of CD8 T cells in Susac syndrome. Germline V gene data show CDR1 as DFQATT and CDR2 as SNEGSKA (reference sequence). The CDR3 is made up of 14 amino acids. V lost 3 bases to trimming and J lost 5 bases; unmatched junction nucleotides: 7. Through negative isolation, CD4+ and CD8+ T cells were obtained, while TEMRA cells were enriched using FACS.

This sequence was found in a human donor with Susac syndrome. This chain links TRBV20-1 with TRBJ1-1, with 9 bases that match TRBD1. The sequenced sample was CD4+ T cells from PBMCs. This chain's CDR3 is CSASYTGGATEAFF. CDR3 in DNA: TGCAGTGCTAGTTACACAGGGGGCGCGACTGAAGCTTTCTTT.